What follows are 30 T cell receptor beta chains derived from one specimen sequenced in a study of neurological immune-mediated disorders. The time point denotes: longitudinal time-point 1 (baseline). A single record per CDR3 protein comes from TCRdb applying MiXCR to the 5' RACE reads. The table lists tens of thousands of distinct CDR3 sequences, around 2.9% of them singletons. The source material was PBMCs. These receptors were collected from an older woman with multiple sclerosis.

The sample holds many counts of this clonotype. The genes are TRBV20-1 and TRBJ1-2; possibly TRBD1 for D (5 bases). Per germline, CDR1 DFQATT and CDR2 SNEGSKA (reference sequence). CDR3 length equals 11 residues. The CDR3 spells CSRQSNYGYTF. In DNA form, the CDR3 reads TGCAGCAGACAGTCTAACTATGGCTACACCTTC.

In this sample, this clonotype turned up a few times. A much larger clone is a single base away; this may be a read error. This chain uses TRBV18 with TRBJ1-3; D is undetermined. The V end was cut by 8 bases, the J end by 10 bases, with 9 bases between. Germline CDR1 is KGHSH and CDR2 is LQKENI. CDR3 length: 10 amino acids. The CDR3 DNA follows: TGTGCCAGCGAAGGGAAAACCATATATTTT. Protein product: CASEGKTIYF.

A few counts support this clonotype. This chain connects TRBV12-3 or TRBV12-4 to TRBJ2-1; a weak D match, TRBD2 (5 bases). V was trimmed by 7 bases and J by 7 bases, leaving 17 bases between them. The CDR3 is 14 amino acids. As DNA, the CDR3 is TGTGCCAGCAACCGAGGGCAGCCGGGGAATGAGCAGTTCTTC. It encodes CASNRGQPGNEQFF.

This clonotype was found many times. V gene TRBV3-1 combines with J gene TRBJ2-7; 7 bases match TRBD1. Germline values: CDR1 LGHDT, CDR2 YNNKEL (reference sequence). With 1 base clipped from V and 11 bases from J, the junction kept 5 bases outside the gene matches. This CDR3 has 12 residues. The CDR3 region has the DNA TGTGCCAGCAGCCAAGGAGGGGGCGCGAAGTACTTC. Its protein product is CASSQGGGAKYF.

This clonotype has at least ten counts. This sequence joins TRBV20-1 and TRBJ2-2; tentative D call: TRBD1 (6 bases). CDR1 and CDR2 (germline): DFQATT, SNEGSKA (reference sequence). This CDR3 is built from 13 residues. The V end lost 7 bases, the J end lost 7 bases, and 16 bases lay between the germline ends. The CDR3 DNA reads as TGCAGTGGCTATAGAGGGGGAGTCGGGGAGCTGTTTTTT. Amino acids: CSGYRGGVGELFF.

This clonotype was counted ten times or more. CDR3 in DNA: TGCGCCAGCCAGGGGGGGCCGAGTAACACTGAAGCTTTCTTT. This gives the protein CASQGGPSNTEAFF. The chain is built from TRBV5-1 and TRBJ1-1; 7 bases match TRBD1. Losses at the gene ends were 7 bases for V and 2 bases for J; bases not matched to a gene: 8. This CDR3 spans 14 amino acids. Germline-derived CDR1 and CDR2 are SGHRS and YFSETQ.

This clonotype showed up many times. V gene TRBV2 combines with J gene TRBJ2-3; D gene unclear. Germline assignment: CDR1 SNHLY and CDR2 FYNNEI. The CDR3 is made up of 11 amino acids. V was clipped by 9 bases and J by 4 bases, with 8 bases between them. CDR3 sequence (DNA): TGTGCCAGGACGGTGGCAGATACGCAGTATTTT. Translating it yields CARTVADTQYF.

This clonotype has a count of ten or more. The V gene is TRBV10-3, the J gene TRBJ1-5; D gene unclear. Germline assignment: CDR1 ENHRY and CDR2 SYGVKD. This CDR3 contains 12 residues. The V gene lost 6 bases and the J gene lost 1 base, with 4 bases spanning the gap. The CDR3 is CAISESNQPQHF. CDR3 in DNA: TGTGCCATCAGCGAAAGCAATCAGCCCCAGCATTTT.

This clonotype was recorded many times. The rearrangement links TRBV7-9 to TRBJ2-7; 8 bases agree with TRBD2. The CDR3 covers 18 residues. V gave up 1 base and J gave up 3 bases; unmatched junction bases: 14. Per the germline V gene, CDR1 is SEHNR and CDR2 is FQNEAQ (reference sequence). CDR3 residues: CASSLGAGGTGDLYEQYF. The CDR3 coding sequence is TGTGCCAGCAGCTTAGGCGCGGGGGGTACAGGAGATCTCTACGAGCAGTACTTC.

This clonotype was detected ten times or more. V is TRBV12-3 or TRBV12-4 and J is TRBJ2-6; 7 nucleotides agree with TRBD2. J was trimmed by 1 base and V by 7 bases; bases with no gene match: 16. This CDR3 contains 19 residues. The CDR3 spells CASTPGAGLVGSGANVLTF. The CDR3 nucleotides are TGTGCCAGCACCCCCGGGGCAGGACTAGTCGGTTCTGGGGCCAACGTCCTGACTTTC.

At least ten counts were recorded for this clonotype. V gene TRBV27 combines with J gene TRBJ1-1; D is undetermined. CDR1 MNHEY and CDR2 SMNVEV come from the germline V gene (reference sequence). This CDR3 comprises 14 residues. Trimming cost V 1 base and J 4 bases, with 10 bases left between them. DNA of the CDR3: TGTGCCAGCAGTTTATGGCGGCGAGCCACTGAAGCTTTCTTT. Amino acid sequence: CASSLWRRATEAFF.

The sample holds many counts of this clonotype. This sequence joins TRBV5-6 and TRBJ2-7; TRBD1 aligns across 8 bases. J gave up 2 bases and V 1 base, and 8 bases lay outside the gene matches. Per germline, CDR1 SGHDT and CDR2 YYEEEE. The CDR3 totals 16 residues. CDR3 sequence (DNA): TGTGCCAGCAGCTTGCGGCGACAGGGGCTCGCCTACGAGCAGTACTTC. Translation gives CASSLRRQGLAYEQYF.

In its sample, this clonotype was seen many times. J is TRBJ1-1 and V is TRBV7-9, with D unresolved. Per germline, CDR1 SEHNR and CDR2 FQNEAQ (reference sequence). The CDR3 loop spans 12 amino acids. Trimming took 5 bases from V and 8 from J, leaving 12 bases between them. The CDR3 DNA reads TGTGCCAGCAGCCCCCCGGGGAGGGAAGCTTTCTTT. It translates to CASSPPGREAFF.

This clonotype occurred many times. The rearrangement links TRBV20-1 to TRBJ1-2; D not resolved. From germline, CDR1 is DFQATT and CDR2 SNEGSKA (reference sequence). The germline V and J ends were trimmed by 4 bases and 5 bases, with 20 bases remaining between them. The CDR3 is 15 amino acids. For the CDR3, the DNA is TGCAGTGCTACGCTCGGACCTACAGTTGGGTATGGCTACACCTTC. It is translated as CSATLGPTVGYGYTF.

This clonotype has ten or more counts. The chain joins TRBV12-3 or TRBV12-4 to TRBJ1-5, with TRBD1 identical over 7 bases. The J segment lost 1 base and the V segment lost 6 bases, leaving 3 bases of the junction unmatched. The CDR3 extends over 14 amino acids. The CDR3, as DNA: TGTGCCAGCAGATCAGGGGGAAGCAATCAGCCCCAGCATTTT. The encoded protein is CASRSGGSNQPQHF.

This clonotype was counted ten times or more. This sequence joins TRBV6-5 and TRBJ1-1; 7 bases are a match to TRBD1. The length of the CDR3 is 16 residues. The junction had 8 bases not matched to a gene; V was cut back by 4 bases and J by 0 bases. Germline lookup yields CDR1 MNHEY and CDR2 SVGAGI. CDR3 DNA: TGTGCCAGCAGTTCCACGACAGGGCCTATGAACACTGAAGCTTTCTTT. Amino acids: CASSSTTGPMNTEAFF.

In this sample, this clonotype turned up many times. V and J are TRBV18 and TRBJ2-1; D could derive from TRBD1 or TRBD2 (5 bases each). CDR3 size: 11 residues. The V gene's germline CDR1 is KGHSH and CDR2 LQKENI. Trimming cost V 6 bases and J 12 bases, with 12 bases left between them. The CDR3 sequence is CASSRDRRQFF. CDR3 nucleotides: TGTGCCAGCTCCCGGGACCGGCGGCAGTTCTTC.

This clonotype has a handful of counts. The chain uses TRBV6-5 and TRBJ2-7, with no clear D. This CDR3 comprises 11 residues. V lost 2 bases and J lost 2, with 1 base in between. Germline lookup yields CDR1 MNHEY and CDR2 SVGAGI. The CDR3 here is CASSYAYEQYF. The CDR3 DNA sequence: TGTGCCAGCAGTTACGCCTACGAGCAGTACTTC.

Ten or more counts support this clonotype. The chain is built from TRBV5-1 and TRBJ2-6; tentatively, D is TRBD1 (6 bases). The CDR3 totals 17 residues. Germline-derived CDR1 and CDR2 are SGHRS and YFSETQ. Trimming left V 5 bases short and J 0 bases short, with 15 bases between. CDR3 sequence (DNA): TGCGCCAGCAGTAGGCAGGGGCTCATCTCTGGGGCCAACGTCCTGACTTTC. Translated: CASSRQGLISGANVLTF. The full variable domain, in which reference TRBV5-1 and TRBJ2-6 provide the parts outside the CDR3, is KAGVTQTPRYLIKTRGQQVTLSCSPISGHRSVSWYQQTPGQGLQFLFEYFSETQRNKGNFPGRFSGRQFSNSRSEMNVSTLELGDSALYLCASSRQGLISGANVLTFGAGSRLTVL.

There are many counts of this clonotype. The chain recombines TRBV12-3 or TRBV12-4 with TRBJ1-1; tentative D call: TRBD1 (6 bases). CDR3 size: 14 residues. The V end lost 2 bases, the J end lost 6 bases, and 13 bases lay between the germline ends. Written as DNA, the CDR3 is TGTGCCAGCAGTTTACTCGGGGGCAACGCTGAAGCTTTCTTT. The encoded protein is CASSLLGGNAEAFF.

This clonotype came up a few times. This chain links TRBV15 with TRBJ1-2; the D is unclear. In germline, CDR1 is LNHNV, CDR2 YYDKDF (reference sequence). The V and J ends lost 8 bases and 0 bases respectively, with 19 bases between them. The CDR3 consists of 16 residues. The CDR3 reads CATQKKGITTNYGYTF. CDR3 sequence (DNA): TGTGCCACCCAAAAGAAAGGGATAACTACTAACTATGGCTACACCTTC.

This clonotype was observed many times. V usage is TRBV6-5 and J usage is TRBJ2-7; 8 bases fit TRBD1. The CDR3 covers 14 residues. Per germline, CDR1 MNHEY and CDR2 SVGAGI. V gave up 6 bases and J gave up 5 bases; unmatched junction bases: 9. The CDR3 protein is CASSKPQGAHEQYF. CDR3 DNA sequence: TGTGCCAGCAGCAAGCCTCAGGGGGCCCACGAGCAGTACTTC.

This clonotype was recorded at least ten times. This rearrangement joins TRBV7-9 to TRBJ1-2; D is unclear. V lost 3 bases to trimming and J lost 8 bases, with 16 bases between them. Germline V lookup: CDR1 SEHNR, CDR2 FQNEAQ (reference sequence). This CDR3 has 14 amino acids. CDR3 coding DNA: TGTGCCAGCAGCTTTGGCGACCCTCTCAGCGGCTACACCTTC. It encodes CASSFGDPLSGYTF.

This clonotype was observed many times. The chain is built from TRBV20-1 and TRBJ2-3; 10 bases are shared with TRBD2. Germline V gene lookup returns CDR1 DFQATT and CDR2 SNEGSKA (reference sequence). This CDR3 contains 15 residues. The J segment lost 7 bases and the V segment lost 1 base, leaving 8 bases of the junction unmatched. The CDR3 loop is CSARGYSGGTNTQYF. The CDR3 DNA reads TGCAGTGCTAGAGGGTATAGCGGGGGGACGAATACGCAGTATTTT.

This clonotype was seen at least ten times. This rearrangement joins TRBV6-5 to TRBJ1-4; the D is unclear. Germline lookup yields CDR1 MNHEY and CDR2 SVGAGI. V lost 0 bases to trimming and J lost 5 bases, with 19 bases between them. This CDR3 is built from 18 residues. CDR3 protein: CASSYSVVRFRENEKLFF. Written as DNA, the CDR3 is TGTGCCAGCAGTTACTCGGTGGTTAGGTTCAGAGAAAATGAAAAACTGTTTTTT.

At least ten counts were recorded for this clonotype. This chain connects TRBV4-1 to TRBJ2-6, with D unclear. Germline loops: CDR1 MGHRA, CDR2 YSYEKL. This CDR3 is 15 amino acids long. Between the trimmed V and J ends, which lost 7 bases and 0 bases, there was a span of 10 bases. The CDR3 nucleotides are TGCGCCAGCAAGGGTCAAAGCTCTGGGGCCAACGTCCTGACTTTC. Translated, it gives CASKGQSSGANVLTF.

This clonotype was found many times. The gene calls are TRBV29-1 and TRBJ1-2; D unresolved. Germline V gives CDR1 SQVTM, CDR2 ANQGSEA. The length of the CDR3 is 13 residues. Trimming removed 2 bases from V and 8 bases from J, with 15 bases in between. This chain's CDR3 is CSVERGRLSGYTF. The CDR3 nucleotides read TGCAGCGTTGAACGAGGCCGGCTTTCCGGCTACACCTTC.

In its sample, this clonotype was seen many times. The chain carries TRBV5-1 and TRBJ1-4; perhaps TRBD1 as D (6 bases). The V and J ends lost 3 bases and 0 bases respectively, with 9 bases between them. Germline V lookup: CDR1 SGHRS, CDR2 YFSETQ. The CDR3 has 15 residues. The CDR3 coding sequence is TGCGCCAGCAGCTGGAACAGGGCAACTAATGAAAAACTGTTTTTT. It codes for CASSWNRATNEKLFF. Complete variable domain (other parts from reference TRBV5-1 and TRBJ1-4): KAGVTQTPRYLIKTRGQQVTLSCSPISGHRSVSWYQQTPGQGLQFLFEYFSETQRNKGNFPGRFSGRQFSNSRSEMNVSTLELGDSALYLCASSWNRATNEKLFFGSGTQLSVL.

This clonotype turned up a few times. The germline gene is not matched at one end of the junction; a read error may be the cause. CDR3 residues: CASSGDRGGKTQNF. DNA of the CDR3: TGTGCCAGCAGCGGGGACAGGGGAGGTAAGACCCAGAATTTT. The chain couples TRBV2 to TRBJ1-5; the match to TRBD1 covers 10 bases. The CDR3 is made up of 14 amino acids. The germline V gene has CDR1 SNHLY and CDR2 FYNNEI.

This clonotype was seen ten or more times. The J gene is TRBJ1-4, the V gene TRBV27; tentative D call: TRBD1 (5 bases). CDR1 MNHEY and CDR2 SMNVEV come from the germline V gene (reference sequence). V gave up 3 bases and J gave up 5 bases, with 16 bases separating them. The CDR3 has 16 residues. DNA of the CDR3: TGTGCCAGCAGTTTTGGGACCGCCGGACGGAATGAAAAACTGTTTTTT. This sequence encodes CASSFGTAGRNEKLFF.